The 20 T cell receptor beta chains in this list originate from one sample, sequenced in a study of T cells expressing NK-cell markers. Reprocessing the 5' RACE reads, TCRdb reports a single entry for every CDR3 protein and omits DNA. The sample is made up of around 380,000 distinct CDR3 sequences, and the top ten hold around a tenth of it. Specimen: blood T cells: a sorted CD56 or NKG2C T cell subset, CD4+ or CD8+ T cells, or bulk PBMC T cells (not recorded which). Source of these receptors: a woman between 45 and 60 years old in good health.

CDR3 region: CASSEASGFKNEQFF. J is TRBJ2-1 and V is TRBV10-2; TCRdb calls TRBD2, which cannot be checked without DNA. The CDR3 runs to 15 residues. The germline V gene encodes CDR1 WSHSY and CDR2 SAAADI.

This chain links TRBV20-1 with TRBJ2-5; lacking DNA, the TRBD1 call made by TCRdb goes unchecked. Germline assignment: CDR1 DFQATT and CDR2 SNEGSKA (reference sequence). This CDR3 region has 13 residues. CDR3 sequence: CSGLAGEQETQYF.

The chain links TRBV25-1 to TRBJ1-5. This CDR3 contains 12 residues. Germline V gene sequence: CDR1 MGHDK, CDR2 SYGVNS. CDR3 amino acids: CASSVADQPQHF.

The chain joins TRBV3-1 to TRBJ2-5; TCRdb's D gene call, TRBD2, goes unchecked for lack of DNA. Germline loops: CDR1 LGHDT, CDR2 YNNKEL (reference sequence). This CDR3 contains 14 residues. This CDR3 reads CASSQGSRSGTQYF.

J is TRBJ1-4 and V is TRBV29-1; TCRdb outputs TRBD1, but without DNA this stays unchecked. The CDR3 has 12 amino acids. Germline V lookup: CDR1 SQVTM, CDR2 ANQGSEA. This CDR3 is CSVEEGGSKLFF.

The CDR3 here is CASSLGPSGTNEQFF. The chain joins TRBV12-3 or TRBV12-4 to TRBJ2-1; absent DNA, TCRdb's TRBD2 call cannot be checked. The CDR3 length is 15 residues.

J is TRBJ2-1 and V is TRBV25-1. The CDR3 totals 14 residues. The germline CDR1 and CDR2 sequences are MGHDK and SYGVNS. This chain's CDR3 is CASSPMLSVNEQFF.

CDR3 sequence reads: CASRQGRNQETQYF. V is TRBV5-1 and J is TRBJ2-5; TCRdb calls TRBD1, which cannot be checked without DNA. Germline values: CDR1 SGHRS, CDR2 YFSETQ. This CDR3 comprises 14 residues. Full variable domain (remainder filled in from reference TRBV5-1 and TRBJ2-5): KAGVTQTPRYLIKTRGQQVTLSCSPISGHRSVSWYQQTPGQGLQFLFEYFSETQRNKGNFPGRFSGRQFSNSRSEMNVSTLELGDSALYLCASRQGRNQETQYFGPGTRLLVL.

The chain has TRBV29-1 and TRBJ2-5; TCRdb's D call, TRBD2, is unchecked because there is no DNA. CDR1 SQVTM and CDR2 ANQGSEA come from the germline V gene. This CDR3 is 16 amino acids long. The chain's CDR3 is CSVEDPLSAVGETQYF.

J is TRBJ2-1 and V is TRBV20-1; the D call from TCRdb, TRBD2, cannot be confirmed without DNA. The CDR3 has 15 amino acids. The germline V gene has CDR1 DFQATT and CDR2 SNEGSKA (reference sequence). CDR3 region: CSAGAGLAGLSEQFF.

The chain joins TRBV28 to TRBJ2-3. Germline CDR1 and CDR2: MDHEN and SYDVKM. The CDR3 runs 15 residues. The CDR3 reads CASRADQLRTDTQYF.

The chain recombines TRBV10-1 with TRBJ1-4. CDR3 length: 14 residues. Germline V lookup: CDR1 WNHNN, CDR2 SYGVQD (reference sequence). The CDR3 reads CASIGTPTNEKLFF.

The rearrangement links TRBV5-1 to TRBJ2-3; the D call of TRBD2 rests on TCRdb alone, since no DNA is present to check it. This CDR3 region has 20 residues. Germline CDR1 and CDR2: SGHRS and YFSETQ. This CDR3 is CASTLLGSGLAGGPSDTQYF.

V gene TRBV5-1 combines with J gene TRBJ2-2; the TCRdb call, TRBD2, lacks DNA for checking. The CDR3 has 15 residues. The germline V gene encodes CDR1 SGHRS and CDR2 YFSETQ. The CDR3: CASHREGANTGELFF.

This chain connects TRBV29-1 to TRBJ2-1; lacking DNA, the TRBD2 call made by TCRdb goes unchecked. The CDR3 is 14 residues long. Per the germline V gene, CDR1 is SQVTM and CDR2 is ANQGSEA. The CDR3 spells CSVIGGGFVNEQFF.

V and J are TRBV12-3 or TRBV12-4 and TRBJ2-2; the TCRdb call, TRBD2, lacks DNA for checking. There are 14 residues in the CDR3. The CDR3 spells CASSFGGTAGELFF.

J is TRBJ2-1 and V is TRBV20-1; TCRdb returns TRBD2, unconfirmable since there is no DNA. Per germline, CDR1 DFQATT and CDR2 SNEGSKA (reference sequence). This CDR3 is built from 14 residues. This CDR3 reads CSASSLVQGDEQFF.

V is TRBV4-1 and J is TRBJ2-5. The CDR3 covers 15 residues. Germline values: CDR1 MGHRA, CDR2 YSYEKL. This chain's CDR3 is CASSQEVSSQVSQYF.

V and J are TRBV20-1 and TRBJ1-2; TCRdb reports TRBD1, a call that lacks DNA to check it against. Germline assignment: CDR1 DFQATT and CDR2 SNEGSKA (reference sequence). The CDR3 contains 14 residues. The chain's CDR3 is CSASPPGLGYGYTF.

The chain combines TRBV11-2 with TRBJ2-1; TCRdb proposes TRBD1, but this gene call is untestable without DNA. Germline V lookup: CDR1 SGHAT, CDR2 FQNNGV. This CDR3 is 16 amino acids long. The CDR3 region is CASRSAYRGPYNEQFF.